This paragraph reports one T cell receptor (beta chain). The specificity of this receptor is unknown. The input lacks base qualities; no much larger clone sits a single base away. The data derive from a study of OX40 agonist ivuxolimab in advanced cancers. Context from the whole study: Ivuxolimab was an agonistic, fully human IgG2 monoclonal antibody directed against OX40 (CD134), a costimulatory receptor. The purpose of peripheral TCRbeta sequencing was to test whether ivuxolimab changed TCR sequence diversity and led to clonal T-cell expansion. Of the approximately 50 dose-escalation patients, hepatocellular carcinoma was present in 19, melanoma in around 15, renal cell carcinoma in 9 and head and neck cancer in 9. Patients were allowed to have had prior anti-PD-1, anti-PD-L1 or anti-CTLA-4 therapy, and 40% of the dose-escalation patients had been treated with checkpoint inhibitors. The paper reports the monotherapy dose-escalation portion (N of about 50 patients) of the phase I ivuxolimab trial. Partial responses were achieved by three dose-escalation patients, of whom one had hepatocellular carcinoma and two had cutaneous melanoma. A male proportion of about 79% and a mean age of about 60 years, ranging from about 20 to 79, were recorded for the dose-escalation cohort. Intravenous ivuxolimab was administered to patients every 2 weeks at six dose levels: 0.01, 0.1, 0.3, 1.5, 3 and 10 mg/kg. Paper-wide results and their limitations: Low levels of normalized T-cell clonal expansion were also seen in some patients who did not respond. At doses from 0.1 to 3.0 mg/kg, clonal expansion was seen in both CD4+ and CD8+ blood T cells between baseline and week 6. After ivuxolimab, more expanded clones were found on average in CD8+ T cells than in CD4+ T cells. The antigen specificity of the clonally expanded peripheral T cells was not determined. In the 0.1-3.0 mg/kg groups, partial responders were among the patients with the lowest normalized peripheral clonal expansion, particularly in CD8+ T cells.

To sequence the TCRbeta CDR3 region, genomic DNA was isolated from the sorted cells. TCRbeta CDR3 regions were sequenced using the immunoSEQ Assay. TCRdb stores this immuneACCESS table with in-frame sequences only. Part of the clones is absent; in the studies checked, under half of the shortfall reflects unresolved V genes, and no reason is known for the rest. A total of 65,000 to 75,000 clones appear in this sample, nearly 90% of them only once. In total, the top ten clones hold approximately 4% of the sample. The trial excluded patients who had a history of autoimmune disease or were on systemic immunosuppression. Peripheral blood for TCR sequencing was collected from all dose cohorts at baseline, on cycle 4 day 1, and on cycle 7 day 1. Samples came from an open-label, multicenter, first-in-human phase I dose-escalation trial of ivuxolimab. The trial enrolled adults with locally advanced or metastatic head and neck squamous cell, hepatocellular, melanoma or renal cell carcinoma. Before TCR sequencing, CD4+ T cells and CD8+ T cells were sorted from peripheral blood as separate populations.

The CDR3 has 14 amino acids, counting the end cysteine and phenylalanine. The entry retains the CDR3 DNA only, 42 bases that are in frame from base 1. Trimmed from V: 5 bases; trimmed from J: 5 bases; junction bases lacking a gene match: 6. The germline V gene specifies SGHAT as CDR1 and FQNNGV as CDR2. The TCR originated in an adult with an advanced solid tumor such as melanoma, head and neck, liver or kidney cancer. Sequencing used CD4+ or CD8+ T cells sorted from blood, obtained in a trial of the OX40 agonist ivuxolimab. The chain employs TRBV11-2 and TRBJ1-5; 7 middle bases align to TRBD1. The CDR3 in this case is CASSLGTVDQPQHF. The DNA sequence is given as TGTGCCAGCAGCCTAGGGACAGTAGATCAGCCCCAGCATTTT.